Detailed here is one T cell receptor beta chain. Profiled with immunoSEQ multiplex PCR; TCRdb holds only in-frame clones, not every one. This table holds 95,000 to 100,000 clones, approximately 90% found once. The V gene end was trimmed by 6 bases and the J gene end by 0 bases; junction bases not matched to a gene: 5. CDR1 MNHEY and CDR2 SVGAGI come from the germline V gene. The CDR3 loop spans 15 amino acids. This sample was included in a study of control samples from healthy donors and cancer patients. This chain joins TRBV6-5 and TRBJ2-3, with TRBD2 matching 8 bases. Sequencing was done on a sample of blood. This receptor was taken from a man aged 25-40 years in good health. The CDR3 nucleotides are TGTGCCAGCAGCGGACTAGCTTCTAGCACAGATACGCAGTATTTT. It encodes CASSGLASSTDTQYF.